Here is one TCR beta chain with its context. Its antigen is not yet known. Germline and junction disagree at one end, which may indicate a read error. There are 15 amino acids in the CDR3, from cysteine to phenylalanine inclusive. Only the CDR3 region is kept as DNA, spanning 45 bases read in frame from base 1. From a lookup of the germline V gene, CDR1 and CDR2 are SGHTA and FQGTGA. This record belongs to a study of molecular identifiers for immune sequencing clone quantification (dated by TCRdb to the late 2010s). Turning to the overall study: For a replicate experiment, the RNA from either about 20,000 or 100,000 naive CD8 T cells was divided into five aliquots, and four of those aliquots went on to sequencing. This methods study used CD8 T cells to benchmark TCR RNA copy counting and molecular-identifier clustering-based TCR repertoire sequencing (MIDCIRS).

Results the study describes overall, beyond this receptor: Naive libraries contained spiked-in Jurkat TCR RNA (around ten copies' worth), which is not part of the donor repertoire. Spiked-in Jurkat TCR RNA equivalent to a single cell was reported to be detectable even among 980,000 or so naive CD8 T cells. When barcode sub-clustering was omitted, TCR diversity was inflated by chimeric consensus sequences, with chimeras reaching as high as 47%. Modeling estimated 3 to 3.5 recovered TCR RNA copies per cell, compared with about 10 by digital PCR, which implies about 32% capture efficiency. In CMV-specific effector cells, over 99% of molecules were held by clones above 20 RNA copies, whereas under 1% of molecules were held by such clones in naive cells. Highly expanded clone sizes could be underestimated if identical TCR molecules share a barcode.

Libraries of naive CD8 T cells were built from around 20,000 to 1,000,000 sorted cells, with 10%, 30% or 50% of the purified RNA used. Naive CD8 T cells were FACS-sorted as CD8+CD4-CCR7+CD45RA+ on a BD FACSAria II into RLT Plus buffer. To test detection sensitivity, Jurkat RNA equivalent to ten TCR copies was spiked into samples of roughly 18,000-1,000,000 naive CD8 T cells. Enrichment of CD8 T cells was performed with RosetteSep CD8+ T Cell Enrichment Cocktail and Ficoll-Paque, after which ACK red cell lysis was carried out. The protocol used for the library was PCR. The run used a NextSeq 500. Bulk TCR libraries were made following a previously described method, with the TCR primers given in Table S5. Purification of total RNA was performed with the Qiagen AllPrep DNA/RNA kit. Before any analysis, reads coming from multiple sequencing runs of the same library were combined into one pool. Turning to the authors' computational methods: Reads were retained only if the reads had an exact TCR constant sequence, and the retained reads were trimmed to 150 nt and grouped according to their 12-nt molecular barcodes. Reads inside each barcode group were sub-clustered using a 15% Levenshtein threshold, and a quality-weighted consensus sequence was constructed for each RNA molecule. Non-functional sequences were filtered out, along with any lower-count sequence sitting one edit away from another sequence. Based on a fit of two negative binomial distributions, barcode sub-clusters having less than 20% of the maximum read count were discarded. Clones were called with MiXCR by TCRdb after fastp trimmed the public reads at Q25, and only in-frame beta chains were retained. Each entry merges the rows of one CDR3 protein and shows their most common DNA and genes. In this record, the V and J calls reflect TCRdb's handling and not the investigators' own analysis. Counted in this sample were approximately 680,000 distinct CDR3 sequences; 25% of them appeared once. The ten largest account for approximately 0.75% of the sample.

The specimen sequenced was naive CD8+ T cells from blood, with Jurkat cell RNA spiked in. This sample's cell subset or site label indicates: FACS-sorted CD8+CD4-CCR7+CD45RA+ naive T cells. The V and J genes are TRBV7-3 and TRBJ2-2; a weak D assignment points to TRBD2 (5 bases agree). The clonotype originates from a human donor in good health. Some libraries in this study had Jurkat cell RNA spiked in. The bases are TGTGCCAGCGGCTTGGGCGTGGCGGGCACCGGGGAGCTGTTTTTT. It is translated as CASGLGVAGTGELFF.